This T cell receptor (beta chain) was observed in a study of blood T cell repertoires in COVID-19. The CDR3 runs to 13 residues. CDR1 and CDR2 from the germline V gene are SGHRS and YFSETQ. V lost 4 bases and J 7 bases, leaving 12 bases between the germline ends. Sequencing was performed with immunoSEQ multiplex PCR; in TCRdb, only in-frame clones are kept and a portion is missing. The sample includes 180,000 or so clones, about 83% seen only once; the top ten take 7.5% to 10%. Sample: PBMCs or T cells enriched from blood (not recorded which). This clonotype originated in a woman aged 25 to 45 who had recovered from COVID-19. The V call is TRBV5-1, the J call TRBJ1-5; D uncertain. The CDR3 DNA is TGCGCCAGCAGCCGGGAGGTTTCCCAGCCCCAGCATTTT. Its translation: CASSREVSQPQHF. Looking up the rest from reference TRBV5-1 and TRBJ1-5 gives the full variable domain: KAGVTQTPRYLIKTRGQQVTLSCSPISGHRSVSWYQQTPGQGLQFLFEYFSETQRNKGNFPGRFSGRQFSNSRSEMNVSTLELGDSALYLCASSREVSQPQHFGDGTRLSIL.